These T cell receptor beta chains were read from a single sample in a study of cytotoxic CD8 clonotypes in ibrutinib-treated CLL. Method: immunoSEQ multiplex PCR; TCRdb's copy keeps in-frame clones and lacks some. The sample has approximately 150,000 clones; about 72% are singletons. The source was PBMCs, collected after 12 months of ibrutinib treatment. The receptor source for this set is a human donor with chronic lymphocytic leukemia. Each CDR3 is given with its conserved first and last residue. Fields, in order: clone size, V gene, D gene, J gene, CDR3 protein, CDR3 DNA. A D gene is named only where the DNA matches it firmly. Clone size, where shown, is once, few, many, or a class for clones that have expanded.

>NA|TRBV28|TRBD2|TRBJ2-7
CASSLLAGGLYEQYF
TGTGCCAGCAGTTTACTAGCGGGGGGCCTCTACGAGCAGTACTTC
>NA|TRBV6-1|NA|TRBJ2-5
CASSLWDSETQYF
TGTGCCAGCAGTCTGTGGGACTCAGAGACCCAGTACTTC
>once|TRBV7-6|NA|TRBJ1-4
CASSLGRPNEKLFF
TGTGCCAGCAGCTTAGGACGGCCTAATGAAAAACTGTTTTTT
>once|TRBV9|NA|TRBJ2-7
CASSTGESSYEQYF
TGTGCCAGCAGCACAGGAGAGAGCTCCTACGAGCAGTACTTC
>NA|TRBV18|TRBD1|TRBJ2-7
CASSPPSLQGVGEQYF
TGTGCCAGCTCACCACCCAGCCTACAGGGGGTCGGCGAGCAGTACTTC
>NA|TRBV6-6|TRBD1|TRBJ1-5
CASRTGSNQPQHF
TGTGCCAGTCGGACAGGTAGCAATCAGCCCCAGCATTTT
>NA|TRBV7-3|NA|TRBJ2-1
CASSLSGDSMARRQFF
TGTGCCAGCAGCTTAAGTGGGGACTCCATGGCTCGCAGGCAGTTCTTC
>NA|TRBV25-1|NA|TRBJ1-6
CATSYLGQVDSPLHF
TGTGCCACCTCCTATCTCGGCCAGGTAGACTCACCCCTCCACTTT
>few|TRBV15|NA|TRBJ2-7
CATSREGGYEQYF
TGTGCCACCAGCAGAGAAGGGGGTTACGAGCAGTACTTC
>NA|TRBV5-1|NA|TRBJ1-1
CASSLASGWGTEAFF
TGCGCCAGCAGCTTGGCGTCAGGGTGGGGCACTGAAGCTTTCTTT
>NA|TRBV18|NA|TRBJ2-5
CASSLMRGPGETQYF
TGTGCCAGCTCACTCATGCGGGGGCCGGGGGAGACCCAGTACTTC
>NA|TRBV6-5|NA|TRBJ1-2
CASSPRVNYGYTF
TGTGCCAGCAGTCCAAGGGTTAACTATGGCTACACCTTC
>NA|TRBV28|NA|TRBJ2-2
CASRGLGLPNTGELFF
TGTGCCAGCAGAGGTCTCGGCTTGCCGAACACCGGGGAGCTGTTTTTT
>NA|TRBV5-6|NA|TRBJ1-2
CASSFFAWQGANYGYTF
TGTGCCAGCAGCTTTTTCGCTTGGCAGGGTGCTAACTATGGCTACACCTTC
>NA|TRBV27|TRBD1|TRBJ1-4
CASSLWGQGNEKLFF
TGTGCCAGCAGTTTATGGGGACAGGGTAATGAAAAACTGTTTTTT
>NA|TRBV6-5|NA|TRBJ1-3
CASGGLGTGNTIYF
TGTGCCAGCGGGGGTCTGGGGACTGGAAACACCATATATTTT
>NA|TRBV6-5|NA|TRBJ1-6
CASSLLGEYNSPLHF
TGTGCCAGCAGTCTATTGGGCGAGTATAATTCACCCCTCCACTTT
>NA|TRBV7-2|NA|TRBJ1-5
CASSLRLQGSNQPQHF
TGTGCCAGCAGCTTACGACTACAGGGTAGCAATCAGCCCCAGCATTTT
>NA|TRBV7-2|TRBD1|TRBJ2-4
CASSPAGQGAKNIQYF
TGTGCCAGCAGCCCTGCGGGACAGGGAGCCAAAAACATTCAGTACTTC
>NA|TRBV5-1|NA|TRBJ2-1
CASSPGNEQFF
TGCGCCAGCAGCCCTGGGAATGAGCAGTTCTTC
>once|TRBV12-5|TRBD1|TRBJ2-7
CASGLSPQGMAYEQYF
TGTGCTAGTGGTTTGTCTCCACAGGGGATGGCCTACGAGCAGTACTTC
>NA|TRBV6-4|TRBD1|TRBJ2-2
CASRGTGDTGELFF
TGTGCCAGCCGGGGGACAGGAGACACCGGGGAGCTGTTTTTT
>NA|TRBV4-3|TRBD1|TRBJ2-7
CASSQVRGQFYEQYF
TGCGCCAGCAGCCAAGTAAGGGGACAGTTCTACGAGCAGTACTTC
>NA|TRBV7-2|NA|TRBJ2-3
CASSLAYTTDTQYF
TGTGCCAGCAGCTTAGCTTATACCACAGATACGCAGTATTTT